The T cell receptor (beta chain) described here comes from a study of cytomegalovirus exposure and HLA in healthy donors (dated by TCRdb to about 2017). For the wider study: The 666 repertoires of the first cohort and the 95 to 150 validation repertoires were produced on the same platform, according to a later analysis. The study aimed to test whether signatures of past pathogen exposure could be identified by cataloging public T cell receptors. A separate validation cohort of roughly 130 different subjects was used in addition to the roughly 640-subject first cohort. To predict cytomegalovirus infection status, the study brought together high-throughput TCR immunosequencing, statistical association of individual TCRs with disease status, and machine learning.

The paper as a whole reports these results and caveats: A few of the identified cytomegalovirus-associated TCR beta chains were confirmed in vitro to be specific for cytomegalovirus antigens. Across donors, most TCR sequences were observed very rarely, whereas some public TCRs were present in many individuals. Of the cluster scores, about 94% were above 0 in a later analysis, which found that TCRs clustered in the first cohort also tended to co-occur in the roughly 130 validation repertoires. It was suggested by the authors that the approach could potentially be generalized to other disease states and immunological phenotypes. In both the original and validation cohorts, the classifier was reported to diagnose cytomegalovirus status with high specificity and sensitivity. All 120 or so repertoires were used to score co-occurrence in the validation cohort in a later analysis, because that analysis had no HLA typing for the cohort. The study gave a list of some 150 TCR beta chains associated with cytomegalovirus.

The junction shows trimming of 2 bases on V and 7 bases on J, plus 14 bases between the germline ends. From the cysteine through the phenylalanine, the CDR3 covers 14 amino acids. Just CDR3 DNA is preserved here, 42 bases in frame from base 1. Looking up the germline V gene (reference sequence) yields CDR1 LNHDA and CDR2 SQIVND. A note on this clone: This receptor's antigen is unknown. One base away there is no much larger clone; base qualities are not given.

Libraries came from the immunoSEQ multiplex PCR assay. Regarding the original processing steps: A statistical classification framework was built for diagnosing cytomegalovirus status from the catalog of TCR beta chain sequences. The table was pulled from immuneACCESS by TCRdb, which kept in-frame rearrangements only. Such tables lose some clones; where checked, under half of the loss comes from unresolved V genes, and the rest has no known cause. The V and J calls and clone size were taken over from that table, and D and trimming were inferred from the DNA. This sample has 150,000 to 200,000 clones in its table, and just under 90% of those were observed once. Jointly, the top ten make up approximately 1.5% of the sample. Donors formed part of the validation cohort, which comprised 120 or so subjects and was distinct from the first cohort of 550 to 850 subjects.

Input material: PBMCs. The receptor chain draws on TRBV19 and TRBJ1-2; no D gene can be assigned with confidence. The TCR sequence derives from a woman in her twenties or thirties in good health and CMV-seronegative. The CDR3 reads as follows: CASSIPGSTSGYTF. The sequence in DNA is TGTGCCAGTAGTATACCGGGCTCCACTAGTGGCTACACCTTC.